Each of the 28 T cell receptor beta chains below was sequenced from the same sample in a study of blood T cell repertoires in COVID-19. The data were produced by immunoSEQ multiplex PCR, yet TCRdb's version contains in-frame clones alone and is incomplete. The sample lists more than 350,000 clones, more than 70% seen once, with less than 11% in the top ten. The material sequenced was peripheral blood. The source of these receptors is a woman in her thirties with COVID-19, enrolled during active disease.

CDR3 in DNA: TGTGCCAGTAGTATTGAGACGAACACCGGGGAGCTGTTTTTT. The encoded protein is CASSIETNTGELFF. The V call is TRBV19, the J call TRBJ2-2, with D unclear. V shed 3 bases and J shed 0 bases, with 5 bases lying between them. This CDR3 has 14 residues. Germline CDR1 and CDR2: LNHDA and SQIVND (reference sequence). The entire variable domain, with the rest obtained from reference TRBV19 and TRBJ2-2, is as follows: DGGITQSPKYLFRKEGQNVTLSCEQNLNHDAMYWYRQDPGQGLRLIYYSQIVNDFQKGDIAEGYSVSREKKESFPLTVTSAQKNPTAFYLCASSIETNTGELFFGEGSRLTVL.

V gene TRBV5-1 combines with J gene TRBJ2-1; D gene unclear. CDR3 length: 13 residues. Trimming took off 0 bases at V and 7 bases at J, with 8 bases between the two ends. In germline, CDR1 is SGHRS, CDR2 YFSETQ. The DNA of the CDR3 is TGCGCCAGCAGCTTGGACTCCCCAAATGAGCAGTTCTTC. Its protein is CASSLDSPNEQFF.

The CDR3 nucleotides are TGCGCCAGCAGCCAGGGACTAGCGGAACTTTACAATGAGCAGTTCTTC. Translated, it gives CASSQGLAELYNEQFF. The chain combines TRBV4-1 with TRBJ2-1, with 11 bases fitting TRBD2. Germline V lookup: CDR1 MGHRA, CDR2 YSYEKL. V lost 3 bases and J lost 4; bases outside the gene matches: 5. The CDR3 runs to 16 residues.

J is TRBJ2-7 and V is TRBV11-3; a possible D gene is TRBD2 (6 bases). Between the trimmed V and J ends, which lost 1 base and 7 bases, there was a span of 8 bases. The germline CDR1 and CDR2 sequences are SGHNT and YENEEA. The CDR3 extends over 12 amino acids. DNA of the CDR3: TGTGCCAGCAGCTTAGGGGGAGGAGAGCAGTACTTC. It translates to CASSLGGGEQYF. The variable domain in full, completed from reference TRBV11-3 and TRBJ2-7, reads EAGVVQSPRYKIIEKKQPVAFWCNPISGHNTLYWYLQNLGQGPELLIRYENEEAVDDSQLPKDRFSAERLKGVDSTLKIQPAELGDSAVYLCASSLGGGEQYFGPGTRLTVT.

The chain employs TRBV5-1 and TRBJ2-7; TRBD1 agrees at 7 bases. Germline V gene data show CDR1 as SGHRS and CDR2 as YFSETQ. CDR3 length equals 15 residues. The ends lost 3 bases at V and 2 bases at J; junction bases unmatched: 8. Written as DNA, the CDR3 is TGCGCCAGCAGCTCCGGGACAGCGATGCCCTACGAGCAGTACTTC. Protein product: CASSSGTAMPYEQYF.

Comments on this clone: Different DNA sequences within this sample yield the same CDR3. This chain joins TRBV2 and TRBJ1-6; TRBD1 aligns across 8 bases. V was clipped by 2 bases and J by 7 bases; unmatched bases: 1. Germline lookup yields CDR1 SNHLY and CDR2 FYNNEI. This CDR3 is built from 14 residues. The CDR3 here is CASSETGGNSPLHF. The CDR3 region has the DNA TGTGCCAGCAGTGAAACAGGGGGGAATTCACCCCTCCACTTT.

In nucleotides, the CDR3 is TGTGCCAGCAGTTTAACAGGGCACCAGCCCCAGCATTTT. This translates into CASSLTGHQPQHF. The V gene is TRBV28, the J gene TRBJ1-5; tentative D call: TRBD1 (6 bases). The V gene lost 2 bases and the J gene lost 7 bases, with 9 bases spanning the gap. Germline V gene sequence: CDR1 MDHEN, CDR2 SYDVKM. The length of the CDR3 is 13 residues. Full variable domain (rest looked up from reference TRBV28 and TRBJ1-5): DVKVTQSSRYLVKRTGEKVFLECVQDMDHENMFWYRQDPGLGLRLIYFSYDVKMKEKGDIPEGYSVSREKKERFSLILESASTNQTSMYLCASSLTGHQPQHFGDGTRLSIL.

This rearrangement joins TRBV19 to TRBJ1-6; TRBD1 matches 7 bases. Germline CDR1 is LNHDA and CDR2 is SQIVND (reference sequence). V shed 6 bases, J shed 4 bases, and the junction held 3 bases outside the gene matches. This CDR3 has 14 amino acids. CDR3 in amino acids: CASRGTDYNSPLHF. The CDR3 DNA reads TGTGCCAGTAGGGGGACAGATTATAATTCACCCCTCCACTTT.

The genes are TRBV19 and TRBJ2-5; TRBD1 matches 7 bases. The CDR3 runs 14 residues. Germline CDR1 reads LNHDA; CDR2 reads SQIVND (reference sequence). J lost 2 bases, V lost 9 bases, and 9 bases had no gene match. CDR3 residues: CASQTGFGQETQYF. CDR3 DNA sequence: TGTGCCAGCCAGACAGGGTTCGGGCAAGAGACCCAGTACTTC.

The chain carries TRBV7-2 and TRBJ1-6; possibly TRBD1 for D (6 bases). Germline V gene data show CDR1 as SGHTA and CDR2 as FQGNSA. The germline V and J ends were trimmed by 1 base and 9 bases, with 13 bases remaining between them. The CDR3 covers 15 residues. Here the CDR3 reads CASSLEQGLTSPLHF. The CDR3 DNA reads TGTGCCAGCAGCTTAGAGCAGGGGTTGACTTCACCCCTCCACTTT. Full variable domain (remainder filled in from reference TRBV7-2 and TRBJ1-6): GAGVSQSPSNKVTEKGKDVELRCDPISGHTALYWYRQSLGQGLEFLIYFQGNSAPDKSGLPSDRFSAERTGGSVSTLTIQRTQQEDSAVYLCASSLEQGLTSPLHFGNGTRLTVT.

The CDR3 sequence: CASSLLPTGNTGELFF. The CDR3 nucleotides read TGTGCCAGCAGTTTACTTCCGACAGGGAACACCGGGGAGCTGTTTTTT. This chain links TRBV27 with TRBJ2-2, with a tentative D call TRBD1 (6 bases). Trimming stripped 2 bases from V and 1 base from J, with 11 bases between. The CDR3 is made up of 16 amino acids. Looked up from germline, CDR1 is MNHEY and CDR2 is SMNVEV (reference sequence).

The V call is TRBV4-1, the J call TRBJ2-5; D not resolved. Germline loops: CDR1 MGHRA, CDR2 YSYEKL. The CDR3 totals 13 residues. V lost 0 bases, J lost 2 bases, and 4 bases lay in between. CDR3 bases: TGCGCCAGCAGCCAAGAACGGCAAGAGACCCAGTACTTC. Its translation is CASSQERQETQYF.

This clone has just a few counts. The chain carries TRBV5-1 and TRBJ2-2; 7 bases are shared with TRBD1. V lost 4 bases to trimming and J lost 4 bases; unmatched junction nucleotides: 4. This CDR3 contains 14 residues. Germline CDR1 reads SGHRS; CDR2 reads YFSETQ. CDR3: CASSATGSTGELFF. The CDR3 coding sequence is TGCGCCAGCAGCGCGACAGGGAGCACCGGGGAGCTGTTTTTT.

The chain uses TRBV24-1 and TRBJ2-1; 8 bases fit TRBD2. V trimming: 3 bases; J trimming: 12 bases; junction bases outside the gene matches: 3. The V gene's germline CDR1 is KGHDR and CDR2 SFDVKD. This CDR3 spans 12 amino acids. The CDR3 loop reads CATSDPRGGQFF. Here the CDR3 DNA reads TGTGCCACCAGTGATCCCCGGGGGGGGCAGTTCTTC.

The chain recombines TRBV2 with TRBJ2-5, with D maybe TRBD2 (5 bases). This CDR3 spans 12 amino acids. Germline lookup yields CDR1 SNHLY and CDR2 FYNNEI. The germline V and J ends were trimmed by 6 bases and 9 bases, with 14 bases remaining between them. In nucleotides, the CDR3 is TGTGCCAGCAGACTAACCGACGGGGCCCAGTACTTC. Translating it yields CASRLTDGAQYF.

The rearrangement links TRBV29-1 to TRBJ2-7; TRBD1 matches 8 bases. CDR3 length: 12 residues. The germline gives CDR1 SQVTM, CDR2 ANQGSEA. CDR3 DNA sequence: TGCAGTATGGTTGGACAGGGCTACGAGCAGTACTTC. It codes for CSMVGQGYEQYF.

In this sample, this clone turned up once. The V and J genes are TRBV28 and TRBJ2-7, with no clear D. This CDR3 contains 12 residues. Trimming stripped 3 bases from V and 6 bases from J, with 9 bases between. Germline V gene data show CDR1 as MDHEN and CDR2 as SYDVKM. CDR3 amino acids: CASSLAPFEQYF. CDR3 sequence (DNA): TGTGCCAGCAGTTTGGCCCCCTTCGAGCAGTACTTC.

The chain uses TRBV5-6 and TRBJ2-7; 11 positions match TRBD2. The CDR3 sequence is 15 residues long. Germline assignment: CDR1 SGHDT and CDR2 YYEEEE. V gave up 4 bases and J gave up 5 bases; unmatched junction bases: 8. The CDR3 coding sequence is TGTGCCAGCAGCGACTACCCGGGACTAGCGGACGAGCAGTACTTC. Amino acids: CASSDYPGLADEQYF.

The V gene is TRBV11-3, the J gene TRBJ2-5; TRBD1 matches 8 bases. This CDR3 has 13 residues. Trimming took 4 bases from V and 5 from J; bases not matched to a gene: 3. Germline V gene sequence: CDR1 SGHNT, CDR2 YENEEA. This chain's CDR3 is CASSSDRVETQYF. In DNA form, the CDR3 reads TGTGCCAGCAGCTCGGACAGGGTTGAGACCCAGTACTTC.

CDR3 region: CASSRDSLQETQYF. The CDR3 nucleotides are TGTGCCAGCAGTCGAGACAGCTTACAAGAGACCCAGTACTTC. The chain couples TRBV3-1 (or the pseudogene TRBV3-2) to TRBJ2-5; tentative D call: TRBD1 (5 bases). In germline, CDR1 is LGHDT, CDR2 YNNKEL (reference sequence). V was clipped by 6 bases and J by 2 bases, with 13 bases between them. There are 14 residues in the CDR3.

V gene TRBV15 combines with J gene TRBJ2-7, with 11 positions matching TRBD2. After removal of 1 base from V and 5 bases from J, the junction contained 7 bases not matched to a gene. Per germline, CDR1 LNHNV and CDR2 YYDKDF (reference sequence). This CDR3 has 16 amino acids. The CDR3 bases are TGTGCCACCAGCAGAGTAACTAGCGGGAGTTGGAACGAGCAGTACTTC. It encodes CATSRVTSGSWNEQYF.

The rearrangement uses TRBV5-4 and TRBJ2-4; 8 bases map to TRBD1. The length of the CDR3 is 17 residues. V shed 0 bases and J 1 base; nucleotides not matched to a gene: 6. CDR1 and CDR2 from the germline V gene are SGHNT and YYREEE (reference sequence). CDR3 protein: CASSLAPRQGAKNIQYF. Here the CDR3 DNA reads TGTGCCAGCAGCTTGGCCCCGAGACAGGGGGCCAAAAACATTCAGTACTTC.

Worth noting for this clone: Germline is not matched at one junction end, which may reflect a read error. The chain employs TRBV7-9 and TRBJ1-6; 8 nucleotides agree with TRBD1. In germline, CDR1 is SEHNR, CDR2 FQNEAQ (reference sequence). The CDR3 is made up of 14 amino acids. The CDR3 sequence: CASSSGQGDSALHF. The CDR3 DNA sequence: TGTGCCAGCAGCTCCGGACAGGGTGATTCAGCCCTCCACTTT.

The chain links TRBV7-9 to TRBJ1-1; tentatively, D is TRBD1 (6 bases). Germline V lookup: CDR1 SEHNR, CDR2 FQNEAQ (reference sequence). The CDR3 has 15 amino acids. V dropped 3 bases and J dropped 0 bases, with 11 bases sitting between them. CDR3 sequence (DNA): TGTGCCAGCAGCTTTTCGCAGGGGATGAACACTGAAGCTTTCTTT. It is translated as CASSFSQGMNTEAFF.

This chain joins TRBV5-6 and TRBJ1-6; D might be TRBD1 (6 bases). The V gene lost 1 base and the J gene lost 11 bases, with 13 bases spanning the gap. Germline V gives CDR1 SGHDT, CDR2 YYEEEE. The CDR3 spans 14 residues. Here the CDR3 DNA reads TGTGCCAGCAGCTTGCCGCACAGGGCCACACCCCTCCACTTT. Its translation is CASSLPHRATPLHF.

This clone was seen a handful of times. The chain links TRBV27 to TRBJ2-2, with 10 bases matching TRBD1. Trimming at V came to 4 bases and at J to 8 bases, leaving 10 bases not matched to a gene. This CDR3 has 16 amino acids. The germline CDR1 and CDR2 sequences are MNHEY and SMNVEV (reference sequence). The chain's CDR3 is CASSSMAGTGAGELFF. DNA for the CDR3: TGTGCCAGCAGTTCTATGGCCGGGACAGGGGCTGGGGAGCTGTTTTTT.

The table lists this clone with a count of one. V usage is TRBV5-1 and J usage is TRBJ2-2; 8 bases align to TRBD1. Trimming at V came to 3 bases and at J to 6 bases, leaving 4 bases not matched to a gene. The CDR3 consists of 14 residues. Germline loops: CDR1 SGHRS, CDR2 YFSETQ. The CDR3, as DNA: TGCGCCAGCAGCTCGGACAGGGAGGCCGGGGAGCTGTTTTTT. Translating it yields CASSSDREAGELFF.

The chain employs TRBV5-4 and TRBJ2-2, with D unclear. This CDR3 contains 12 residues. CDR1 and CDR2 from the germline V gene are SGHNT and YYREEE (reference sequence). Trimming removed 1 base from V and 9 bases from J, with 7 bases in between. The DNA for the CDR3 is TGTGCCAGCAGCTTGATGGGCCGGGAGCTGTTTTTT. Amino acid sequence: CASSLMGRELFF.